This T cell receptor beta chain emerged from a study of human T cells and chemical hapten exposure. Points from the study as a whole: With alopecia, donors may have immune responses unlike healthy people's. DPC sensitization produced no change in TCRs with frequency above 1 in 1000.

This CDR3 is built from 14 residues. Germline lookup yields CDR1 SGHTA and CDR2 FQGNSA. Trimming pared 2 bases from V and 2 bases from J, leaving 8 bases between. A single record per CDR3 protein comes from TCRdb applying MiXCR to the RACE reads. The sample includes 250,000 or so distinct CDR3 sequences, roughly 8% seen only once; the top ten take about 1.2%. About this clonotype: Its antigen is not identified.

Time point specified: pre-sensitization, week 0. Treatment in this sample: therapeutic diphenylcyclopropenone sensitization with weekly scalp DPC. The study drew its donors from alopecia patients who were 18 to 70 years old and suitable for DPC. The sequence came from a man aged 18 to 30 with alopecia areata. Some clones in this sample may be carry-over from other donors' samples. The chain has TRBV7-2 and TRBJ2-3; D remains unclear. Source: whole blood, taken in connection with sensitization to the hapten diphenylcyclopropenone (DPC). The CDR3 DNA follows: TGTGCCAGCAGCTTAACCCCGCTCACAGATACGCAGTATTTT. Amino acids: CASSLTPLTDTQYF.